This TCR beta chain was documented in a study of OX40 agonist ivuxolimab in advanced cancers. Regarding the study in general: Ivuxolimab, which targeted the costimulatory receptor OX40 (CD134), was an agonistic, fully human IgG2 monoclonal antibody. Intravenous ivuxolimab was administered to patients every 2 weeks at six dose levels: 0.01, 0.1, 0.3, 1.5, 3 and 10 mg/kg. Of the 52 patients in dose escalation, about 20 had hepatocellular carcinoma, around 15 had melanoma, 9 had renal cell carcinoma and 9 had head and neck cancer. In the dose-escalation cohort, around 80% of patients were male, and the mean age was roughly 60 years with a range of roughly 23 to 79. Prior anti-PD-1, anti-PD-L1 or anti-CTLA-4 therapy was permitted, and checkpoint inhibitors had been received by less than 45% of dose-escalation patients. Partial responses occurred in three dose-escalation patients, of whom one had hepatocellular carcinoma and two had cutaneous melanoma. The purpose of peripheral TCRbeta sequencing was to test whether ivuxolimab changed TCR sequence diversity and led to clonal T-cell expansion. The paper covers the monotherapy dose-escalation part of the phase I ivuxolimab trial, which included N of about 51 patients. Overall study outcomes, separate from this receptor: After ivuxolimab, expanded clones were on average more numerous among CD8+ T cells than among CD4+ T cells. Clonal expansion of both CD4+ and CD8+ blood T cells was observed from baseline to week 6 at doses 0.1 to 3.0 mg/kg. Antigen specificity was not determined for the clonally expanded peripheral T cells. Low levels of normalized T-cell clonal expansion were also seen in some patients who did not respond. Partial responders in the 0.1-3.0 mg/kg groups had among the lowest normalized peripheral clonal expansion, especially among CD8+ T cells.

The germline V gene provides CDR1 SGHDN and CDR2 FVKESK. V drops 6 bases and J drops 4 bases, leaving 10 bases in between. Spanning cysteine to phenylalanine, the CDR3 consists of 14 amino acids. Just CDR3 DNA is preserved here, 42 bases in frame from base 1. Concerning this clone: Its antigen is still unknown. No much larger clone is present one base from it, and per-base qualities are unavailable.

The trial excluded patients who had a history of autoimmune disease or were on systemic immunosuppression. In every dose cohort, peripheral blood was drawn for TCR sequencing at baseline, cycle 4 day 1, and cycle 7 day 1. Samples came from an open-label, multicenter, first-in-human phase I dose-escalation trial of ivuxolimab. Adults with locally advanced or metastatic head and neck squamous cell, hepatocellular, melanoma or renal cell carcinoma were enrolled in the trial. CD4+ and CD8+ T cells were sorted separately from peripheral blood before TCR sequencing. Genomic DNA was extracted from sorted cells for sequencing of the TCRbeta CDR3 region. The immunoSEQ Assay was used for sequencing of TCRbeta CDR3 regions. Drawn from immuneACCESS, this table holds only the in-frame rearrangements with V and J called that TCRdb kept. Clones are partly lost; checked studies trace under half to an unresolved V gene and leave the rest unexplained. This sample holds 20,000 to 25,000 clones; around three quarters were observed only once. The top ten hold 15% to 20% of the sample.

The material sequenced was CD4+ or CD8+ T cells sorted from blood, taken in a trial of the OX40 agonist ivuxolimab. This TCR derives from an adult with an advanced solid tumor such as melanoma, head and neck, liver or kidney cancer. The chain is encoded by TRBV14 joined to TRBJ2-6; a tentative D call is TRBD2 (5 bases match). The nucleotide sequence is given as TGTGCCAGCAGTTCCGGGGTCGGGGCCAACGTCCTGACTTTC. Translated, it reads CASSSGVGANVLTF.